The source of this TCR beta chain is a study of T cell repertoires in aging, cancer and after chemotherapy. Study context: Healthy donor repertoires were recorded over several months to years and showed clear clonal overlap. The whole study produced a dataset of roughly 8.8 million TCR reads.

General study results and limits: In healthy donors, age-related TCR diversity loss mainly reflected lost richness. Age-matched healthy donors had significantly more diverse, less clonal blood TCR repertoires than untreated cancer patients.

On this clonotype itself: Its antigen is undetermined.

V was clipped by 4 bases and J by 4 bases, with 10 bases between them. The CDR3 is made up of 14 amino acids. The V gene's germline CDR1 is LGHNA and CDR2 YSLEER. Rearranged V-D-J TRB sequences were amplified with a mixed TRB-A/B primer pool. TCRdb analysed the multiplex PCR reads with MiXCR anew, one entry per CDR3 protein. This table has 4,000 to 5,000 distinct CDR3 sequences, around 23% appearing once. The template was genomic DNA from peripheral blood, not RNA. Input material: blood. This clonotype was sampled from a human donor in good health. The donor label of this sample is uncertain. The rearrangement joins TRBV4-3 to TRBJ2-2; D gene ambiguous. The CDR3 sequence: CASSPTGVTGELFF. The CDR3 region has the DNA TGCGCCAGCAGCCCCACTGGGGTCACCGGGGAGCTGTTTTTT.